The rows below give T cell receptor beta chains drawn from one sample of a study of cytomegalovirus exposure and HLA in healthy donors. This table comes from immunoSEQ multiplex PCR, and its TCRdb copy is limited to in-frame clones, with some not included. Here the sample spans approximately 140,000 clones, about 80% being singletons. Sequencing was carried out using PBMCs. The receptor source for this set is a woman aged 40 to 55 in good health and CMV-seronegative. Both conserved end residues are part of each CDR3. A D gene is named only where the DNA matches it firmly. The size field is filled for only some rows; it gives once, few, many or a size class.

V: TRBV12-5
J: TRBJ2-7
size: -
D: TRBD1
CDR3: CASGRQGYEQYF
DNA: TGTGCTAGTGGCCGACAGGGTTACGAGCAGTACTTC

V: TRBV2
J: TRBJ2-7
size: -
D: TRBD2
CDR3: CASSERGGRVPYEQYF
DNA: TGTGCCAGCAGTGAAAGGGGCGGGAGGGTTCCCTACGAGCAGTACTTC

V: TRBV19
J: TRBJ2-1
size: -
D: -
CDR3: CATLATSSYNEQFF
DNA: TGTGCCACCCTAGCGACCAGCTCCTACAATGAGCAGTTCTTC

V: TRBV5-1
J: TRBJ1-1
size: -
D: TRBD1
CDR3: CASSFTGANTEAFF
DNA: TGCGCCAGCAGCTTTACAGGGGCGAACACTGAAGCTTTCTTT

V: TRBV9
J: TRBJ2-3
size: -
D: TRBD1
CDR3: CASSVGDSRPDTQYF
DNA: TGTGCCAGCAGCGTAGGGGACAGTCGTCCAGATACGCAGTATTTT

V: TRBV7-3
J: TRBJ1-6
size: once
D: -
CDR3: CASSLRGGNSPLHF
DNA: TGTGCCAGCAGCCTCCGGGGGGGAAATTCACCCCTCCACTTT

V: TRBV12-5
J: TRBJ2-3
size: -
D: -
CDR3: CASGRQDGTDTQYF
DNA: TGTGCTAGTGGCAGACAGGATGGCACAGATACGCAGTATTTT

V: TRBV27
J: TRBJ1-1
size: once
D: TRBD1
CDR3: CASSLSGTGGTEAFF
DNA: TGTGCCAGCAGTTTAAGCGGGACAGGGGGCACTGAAGCTTTCTTT

V: TRBV27
J: TRBJ2-3
size: -
D: -
CDR3: CASSGQTDTQYF
DNA: TGTGCCAGCAGCGGACAGACAGATACGCAGTATTTT

V: TRBV2
J: TRBJ1-2
size: -
D: TRBD1
CDR3: CASSHRDRSWDATF
DNA: TGTGCCAGCAGTCACCGGGACAGGAGCTGGGATGCCACCTTC

V: TRBV29-1
J: TRBJ2-1
size: -
D: TRBD1
CDR3: CSVSSGGPTYNEQFF
DNA: TGCAGCGTTTCCTCAGGGGGCCCTACCTACAATGAGCAGTTCTTC

V: TRBV10-3
J: TRBJ1-1
size: -
D: -
CDR3: CAISDRGNTEAFF
DNA: TGTGCCATCAGTGACCGAGGGAACACTGAAGCTTTCTTT

V: TRBV15
J: TRBJ2-1
size: -
D: TRBD2
CDR3: CATSRGNFVGLAGGGDEQFF
DNA: TGTGCCACCAGCAGGGGAAATTTCGTGGGACTAGCGGGGGGCGGGGATGAGCAGTTCTTC

V: TRBV18
J: TRBJ2-7
size: -
D: TRBD1
CDR3: CASSPDRGRTYEQYF
DNA: TGTGCCAGCTCACCCGACAGGGGGAGGACCTACGAGCAGTACTTC

V: TRBV15
J: TRBJ1-5
size: -
D: -
CDR3: CATSRGPGMGQPQHF
DNA: TGTGCCACCAGCAGAGGGCCCGGGATGGGTCAGCCCCAGCATTTT

V: TRBV7-2
J: TRBJ1-2
size: -
D: TRBD1
CDR3: CASSLRQGAPGGYPF
DNA: TGTGCCAGCAGCTTACGGCAGGGGGCGCCCGGTGGCTACCCCTTC

V: TRBV4-3
J: TRBJ2-5
size: -
D: TRBD2
CDR3: CASSRNVAGDQKTQYF
DNA: TGCGCCAGCAGCCGGAATGTAGCGGGAGACCAAAAGACCCAGTACTTC

V: TRBV5-6
J: TRBJ2-7
size: -
D: -
CDR3: CASSLVYREESYEQYF
DNA: TGTGCCAGCAGCTTGGTTTACAGGGAAGAATCCTACGAGCAGTACTTC

V: TRBV9
J: TRBJ2-6
size: -
D: -
CDR3: CASSGPRDSGANVLTF
DNA: TGTGCCAGCAGCGGACCCAGGGACTCTGGGGCCAACGTCCTGACTTTC

V: TRBV6-5
J: TRBJ1-2
size: -
D: -
CDR3: CASTAAGNYGYTF
DNA: TGTGCCAGCACCGCGGCAGGGAACTATGGCTACACCTTC

V: TRBV7-3
J: TRBJ2-2
size: -
D: -
CDR3: CASSPTLNTGELFF
DNA: TGTGCCAGCAGCCCGACATTGAACACCGGGGAGCTGTTTTTT

V: TRBV14
J: TRBJ2-5
size: -
D: -
CDR3: CASSQDAGAGETQYF
DNA: TGTGCCAGCAGCCAAGATGCGGGGGCGGGGGAGACCCAGTACTTC

V: TRBV15
J: TRBJ2-3
size: -
D: -
CDR3: CATGSLSASTDTQYF
DNA: TGTGCCACCGGGAGTCTGTCAGCTAGCACAGATACGCAGTATTTT

V: TRBV25-1
J: TRBJ2-1
size: -
D: -
CDR3: CASTGYRESDNEQFF
DNA: TGTGCCAGCACCGGTTATAGGGAGTCAGACAATGAGCAGTTCTTC

V: TRBV28
J: TRBJ2-5
size: -
D: -
CDR3: CASRQTPQETQYF
DNA: TGTGCCAGCCGACAAACGCCCCAAGAGACCCAGTACTTC